This record looks at one T cell receptor beta chain sequence and its context. This clone appeared a few times. Its antigen is currently not known. No much larger clone is present one base from it, and per-base qualities are unavailable. The CDR3 numbers 12 residues from cysteine through phenylalanine. This entry keeps only the CDR3 DNA: 36 bases, framed from base 1. The germline V gene provides CDR1 SNHLY and CDR2 FYNNEI. V gives up 4 bases and J gives up 4 bases, and the segment between their germline ends measures 7 bases. Libraries were constructed by the immunoSEQ multiplex PCR assay. In TCRdb, the immuneACCESS table is reduced to in-frame sequences with V and J assigned. These tables do not hold every clone; where another copy was compared, an unresolved V gene accounts for under half, and the others remain unexplained. This sample is represented by about 93,000 clones; around 92% of them were singletons. 2% to 2.5% of the sample is in the top ten clones.

The entry originates in a study of T cell changes during pregnancy in multiple sclerosis (dated by TCRdb to about 2019). For context, the study as a whole: The study looked at changes in the T cell repertoire across pregnancy in women with multiple sclerosis.

The chain is made from TRBV2 and TRBJ1-1, with no confident D gene call. The input for sequencing was peripheral blood, taken after pregnancy. This TCR was recovered from a female donor with multiple sclerosis, enrolled in a pregnancy study. Here the CDR3 is given as CASSAGFTEAFF. The DNA reads TGTGCCAGCAGTGCGGGGTTCACTGAAGCTTTCTTT.